This TCR beta chain is from a study of chemoradiotherapy in HPV16-positive cancers. Clones were sequenced by immunoSEQ multiplex PCR, and TCRdb holds only the in-frame ones, with some missing. Found here are 29,000 or so clones, about 90% of them singletons; the top ten hold roughly a fifth. The CDR3 totals 16 residues. The V gene end was trimmed by 1 base and the J gene end by 2 bases; junction bases not matched to a gene: 6. The germline CDR1 and CDR2 sequences are LGHNA and YSLEER. V and J are TRBV4-3 and TRBJ2-7; 9 bases line up with TRBD2. The receptor comes from a human donor with HPV-associated anogenital cancer. Here the sequenced sample was blood, taken from a patient who underwent chemoradiotherapy. The CDR3 protein is CASSQGSSGATYEQYF. The DNA for the CDR3 is TGCGCCAGCAGCCAAGGATCTAGCGGGGCCACCTACGAGCAGTACTTC.